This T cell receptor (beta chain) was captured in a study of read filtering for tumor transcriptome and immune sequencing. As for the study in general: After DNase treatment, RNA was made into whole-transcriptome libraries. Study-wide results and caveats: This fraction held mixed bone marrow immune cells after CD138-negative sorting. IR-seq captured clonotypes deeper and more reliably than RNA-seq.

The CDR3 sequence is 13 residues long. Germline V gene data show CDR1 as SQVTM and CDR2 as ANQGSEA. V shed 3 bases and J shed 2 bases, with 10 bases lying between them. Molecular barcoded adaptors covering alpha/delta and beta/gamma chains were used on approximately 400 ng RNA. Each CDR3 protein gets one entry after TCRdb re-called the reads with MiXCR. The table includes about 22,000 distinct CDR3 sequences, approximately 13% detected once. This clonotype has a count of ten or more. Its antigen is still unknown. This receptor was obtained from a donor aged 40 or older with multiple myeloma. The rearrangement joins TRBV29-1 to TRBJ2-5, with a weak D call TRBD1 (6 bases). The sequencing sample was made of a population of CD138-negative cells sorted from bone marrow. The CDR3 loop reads CSVERQGQETQYF. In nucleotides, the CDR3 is TGCAGCGTTGAGAGGCAGGGGCAAGAGACCCAGTACTTC.